This TCR beta chain was found in a study of cytomegalovirus exposure and HLA in healthy donors. The study, taken as a whole, reports: Exclusion applied to some V segments, including TRBV6-2 and TRBV6-3, as they were indistinguishable. Accurate prediction of HLA-A and HLA-B alleles (for most subjects) was reportedly achieved from TCR beta sequences.

PCR involved 60 Vbeta and 13 Jbeta primers. TCRdb's copy holds only in-frame clones and misses some; the assay was immunoSEQ multiplex PCR. The sample holds over 100,000 clones, approximately 73% seen once. CDR1 and CDR2 (germline): MNHEY, SMNVEV (reference sequence). V lost 9 bases and J 0 bases, leaving 21 bases between the germline ends. The CDR3 length is 16 residues. This clone was recorded a few times. Its antigen is not identified. The specimen was PBMCs. The clonotype originates from a man aged 35 to 55 in good health and CMV-seronegative. This sequence joins TRBV27 and TRBJ2-7; possible D gene TRBD2, 7 bases. This chain's CDR3 is CARDVSGGSRSYEQYF. The CDR3 DNA sequence: TGTGCCAGGGATGTTTCGGGGGGCTCCCGCTCCTACGAGCAGTACTTC.